This T cell receptor beta chain was obtained from a study of T cells and Merkel cell carcinoma outcomes. Germline CDR1 is KGHSH and CDR2 is LQKENI. CDR3 length: 14 residues. Comments on this clone: The junction shows a germline mismatch at one end, possibly a read error. In the same sample, other DNA sequences code for this CDR3.

The assay was immunoSEQ multiplex PCR, and TCRdb's table has in-frame clones only and misses some. The table has roughly 940 clones, roughly 90% seen once. This receptor was taken from a human donor with Merkel cell carcinoma. The source material was tumor tissue from Merkel cell carcinoma. The rearrangement links TRBV18 to TRBJ1-5; 9 positions match TRBD1. CDR3 DNA sequence: TGTGCCAGTTCACTACAGGGGGCCGGACAGCCCCAGCATTTT. Amino acids: CASSLQGAGQPQHF.